This T cell receptor (beta chain) is drawn from a study of early T cells in non-severe SARS-CoV-2 infection. TCRdb passed the 5' RACE reads through MiXCR, listing each CDR3 protein once. This table has 60,000 to 65,000 distinct CDR3 sequences, under 15% appearing once. Germline CDR1 reads MNHEY; CDR2 reads SVGAGI. J lost 1 base, V lost 6 bases, and 5 bases had no gene match. The CDR3 length is 14 residues. J is TRBJ1-1 and V is TRBV6-5; 7 positions match TRBD1. The receptor's source is an adult who was a healthcare worker with PCR-confirmed SARS-CoV-2 infection or an uninfected control (not recorded which). Sequenced input: whole blood. CDR3 amino acids: CASREDRTNTEAFF. DNA of the CDR3: TGTGCCAGCAGGGAGGACAGGACGAACACTGAAGCTTTCTTT.